The 15 T cell receptor beta chains listed next were all sequenced from one sample in a study of T cell responses to AZD1222 COVID-19 vaccine. Profiled with immunoSEQ multiplex PCR; TCRdb holds only in-frame clones, not every one. The table has 95,000 to 110,000 clones, around nine tenths seen once. The sample here was peripheral blood, taken on day 0 of AZD1222 vaccination. The receptor set was obtained from an adult in good health.

The chain uses TRBV27 and TRBJ1-5; 7 positions agree with TRBD1. CDR1 is MNHEY and CDR2 is SMNVEV in the germline V gene (reference sequence). The V segment lost 5 bases and the J segment 7 bases; nucleotides outside the gene matches: 14. This CDR3 is built from 16 residues. The CDR3 bases are TGTGCCAGCAGTGAGGGGGGTTTGACAGGGTACCAGCCCCAGCATTTT. Protein: CASSEGGLTGYQPQHF.

The chain recombines TRBV6-2 or TRBV6-3 with TRBJ2-1; TRBD2 matches 13 bases. Germline V gives CDR1 MNHEY, CDR2 SVGEGT. This CDR3 region has 15 residues. The junction had 11 bases not matched to a gene; V was cut back by 5 bases and J by 13 bases. CDR3 in amino acids: CASSPPGLAGIPQFF. The CDR3 DNA sequence: TGTGCCAGCAGTCCGCCGGGACTAGCGGGGATCCCACAGTTCTTC.

This chain links TRBV24-1 with TRBJ2-7; D remains unclear. The CDR3 contains 11 residues. V lost 6 bases and J 5 bases, leaving 7 bases between the germline ends. Germline V gives CDR1 KGHDR, CDR2 SFDVKD. CDR3 protein: CATSSEDEQYF. The CDR3 DNA sequence: TGTGCCACCAGTTCTGAGGACGAGCAGTACTTC.

The V and J genes are TRBV19 and TRBJ2-1; 7 positions match TRBD2. Germline CDR1 and CDR2: LNHDA and SQIVND (reference sequence). The CDR3 has 14 amino acids. J was trimmed by 4 bases and V by 6 bases; bases with no gene match: 6. The DNA of the CDR3 is TGTGCCAGTAGGGGCCTAGCGGAGTACAATGAGCAGTTCTTC. Its protein product is CASRGLAEYNEQFF.

J is TRBJ1-5 and V is TRBV9; D not certain. The CDR3 consists of 15 residues. V shed 3 bases and J shed 2 bases, with 12 bases lying between them. The germline CDR1 and CDR2 sequences are SGDLS and YYNGEE. The CDR3 coding sequence is TGTGCCAGCAGCGGGCACGGGTCTGGCAATCAGCCCCAGCATTTT. This translates into CASSGHGSGNQPQHF.

This clone showed up many times. This rearrangement joins TRBV4-2 to TRBJ2-7, with 9 nucleotides matching TRBD1. The CDR3 sequence is 17 residues long. Germline CDR1 reads LGHNA; CDR2 reads YNFKEQ. The trim removed 1 base at V and 2 bases at J, leaving 9 bases unmatched. The CDR3 region has the DNA TGTGCCAGCAGCCAAGGTATGCTGGGACAGGGACCCTACGAGCAGTACTTC. This gives the protein CASSQGMLGQGPYEQYF.

The V gene is TRBV6-4, the J gene TRBJ1-4, with TRBD1 matching 10 bases. This CDR3 contains 17 residues. V was clipped by 6 bases and J by 4 bases; unmatched bases: 11. Germline-derived CDR1 and CDR2 are MRHNA and SNTAGT. CDR3 coding DNA: TGTGCCAGCAGAGCAATGACAGGGGGCGCGGTTAATGAAAAACTGTTTTTT. Translation gives CASRAMTGGAVNEKLFF.

The gene calls are TRBV5-1 and TRBJ1-2; a possible D gene is TRBD1 (6 bases). V lost 3 bases, J lost 4 bases, and 13 bases lay in between. The CDR3 spans 14 residues. Germline CDR1 and CDR2: SGHRS and YFSETQ. The chain's CDR3 is CASSSDSGGYGYTF. CDR3 coding DNA: TGCGCCAGCAGCTCGGACAGCGGAGGCTATGGCTACACCTTC.

The chain employs TRBV27 and TRBJ2-3, with TRBD2 matching 10 bases. Trimming cost V 5 bases and J 2 bases; bases outside gene matches: 4. From germline, CDR1 is MNHEY and CDR2 SMNVEV (reference sequence). This CDR3 is built from 15 residues. CDR3 nucleotides: TGTGCCAGCAGTCCACTAGCGGGGTACACAGATACGCAGTATTTT. This codes for CASSPLAGYTDTQYF.

This chain connects TRBV6-5 to TRBJ2-5, with D possibly TRBD2 on 5 matching bases. Trimming took 2 bases from V and 1 from J, leaving 14 bases between them. Germline CDR1 and CDR2: MNHEY and SVGAGI. The length of the CDR3 is 16 residues. CDR3: CASSYLMGVGQETQYF. The CDR3 DNA reads TGTGCCAGCAGTTACCTAATGGGAGTAGGCCAAGAGACCCAGTACTTC.

The CDR3 loop is CASTSGRATYEQYF. Here the CDR3 DNA reads TGTGCCAGCACCTCCGGGCGCGCAACCTACGAGCAGTACTTC. The V and J genes are TRBV2 and TRBJ2-7; D is unclear. Looked up from germline, CDR1 is SNHLY and CDR2 is FYNNEI. The V and J ends lost 7 bases and 2 bases respectively, with 15 bases between them. CDR3 length: 14 amino acids.

V and J are TRBV27 and TRBJ2-3, with 8 bases lining up with TRBD1. CDR3 length: 14 amino acids. Unmatched junction bases numbered 7, after V lost 6 bases and J lost 5 bases. Germline lookup yields CDR1 MNHEY and CDR2 SMNVEV (reference sequence). The CDR3 is CASRLTGDRDTQYF. CDR3 DNA: TGTGCCAGCAGACTGACAGGGGATAGAGATACGCAGTATTTT.

In DNA, the CDR3 is TGTGCCACCAGCAGAGATAAAGGGTTAAGGGTGGCAGGCGCTTTGAATGGCTACACCTTC. It yields the protein CATSRDKGLRVAGALNGYTF. The chain links TRBV15 to TRBJ1-2; D not resolved. The CDR3 sequence is 20 residues long. Per germline, CDR1 LNHNV and CDR2 YYDKDF (reference sequence). Trimming removed 0 bases at V and 6 bases at J, with 29 bases between.

Points on this clone: At one boundary the junction diverges from the germline segment, which might be a read error. V is TRBV24-1 and J is TRBJ2-7; D is uncertain. The CDR3 totals 16 residues. Per germline, CDR1 KGHDR and CDR2 SFDVKD. The CDR3: CATSDGRTSYSDEQYF. CDR3 nucleotides: TGTGCCACCAGTGATGGTCGGACCTCTTACTCCGACGAGCAGTACTTC.

The V gene is TRBV11-2, the J gene TRBJ1-4; the D gene is possibly TRBD1 (6 bases). This CDR3 is 14 amino acids long. V lost 5 bases, J lost 7 bases, and 14 bases lay in between. Per the germline V gene, CDR1 is SGHAT and CDR2 is FQNNGV. Here the CDR3 DNA reads TGTGCCAGCAGCCCCTGGGGGGCGGGTGAAAAACTGTTTTTT. Its protein is CASSPWGAGEKLFF.